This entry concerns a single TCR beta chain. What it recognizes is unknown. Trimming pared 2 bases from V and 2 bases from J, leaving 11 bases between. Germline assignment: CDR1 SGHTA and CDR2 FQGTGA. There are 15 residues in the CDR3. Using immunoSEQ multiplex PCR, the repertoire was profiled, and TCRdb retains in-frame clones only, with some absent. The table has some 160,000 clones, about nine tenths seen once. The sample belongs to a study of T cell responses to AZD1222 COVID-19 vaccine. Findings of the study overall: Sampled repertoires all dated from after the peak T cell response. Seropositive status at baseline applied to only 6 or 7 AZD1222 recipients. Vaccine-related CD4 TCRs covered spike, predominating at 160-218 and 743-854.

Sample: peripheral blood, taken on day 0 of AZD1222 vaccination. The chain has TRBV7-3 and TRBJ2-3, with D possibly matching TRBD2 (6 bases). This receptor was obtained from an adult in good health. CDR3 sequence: CASSLEDYPTDTQYF. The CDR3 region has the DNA TGTGCCAGCAGCTTAGAGGACTACCCCACAGATACGCAGTATTTT.